These 3 T cell receptor beta chains came from one sample sequenced in a study of T cell responses to AZD1222 COVID-19 vaccine. Some clones are missing from TCRdb's copy, which holds only in-frame ones; the method was immunoSEQ multiplex PCR. Found here are over 85,000 clones, around nine tenths of them singletons; the top ten hold roughly 2.7%. Source: peripheral blood, taken 28 days after the second AZD1222 dose. The source is an adult who received the AZD1222 COVID-19 vaccine.

The V call is TRBV2, the J call TRBJ2-1, with TRBD2 matching over 12 bases. J gave up 7 bases and V 6 bases, and 7 bases lay outside the gene matches. Per the germline V gene, CDR1 is SNHLY and CDR2 is FYNNEI. This CDR3 has 15 amino acids. The CDR3 here is CASRRLAGVGNEQFF. The CDR3 DNA reads as TGTGCCAGCAGGCGACTAGCGGGGGTGGGGAATGAGCAGTTCTTC.

The chain is built from TRBV6-2 or TRBV6-3 and TRBJ1-5; no clear D gene. Germline V gene lookup returns CDR1 MNHEY and CDR2 SVGEGT. Trimming shortened V by 2 bases and J by 0 bases, and 11 bases separated the two germline ends. The CDR3 contains 16 residues. The CDR3 DNA sequence: TGTGCCAGCAGTTACGACGGGGAATATAGCAATCAGCCCCAGCATTTT. Translation gives CASSYDGEYSNQPQHF.

The V and J genes are TRBV4-3 and TRBJ1-1; D might be TRBD1 (5 bases). With 0 bases removed from V and 11 bases from J, the gap between germline ends came to 13 bases. CDR3 length: 13 amino acids. CDR1 LGHNA and CDR2 YSLEER come from the germline V gene. CDR3 protein: CASSQDRDSRAFF. The CDR3, as DNA: TGCGCCAGCAGCCAAGACAGGGACTCCCGGGCTTTCTTT.